The 32 T cell receptor beta chains below come from one sample, sequenced in a study of technical replicates of blood from a handful of donors. Using immunoSEQ multiplex PCR, the repertoire was profiled, and TCRdb retains in-frame clones only, with some absent. This sample has approximately 70,000 clones; roughly 92% occur once, and the top ten carry 0.3% to 0.4%. Sequenced material: T cells isolated from PBMCs. The receptor set was obtained from a human donor in good health.

This chain joins TRBV19 and TRBJ2-2, with TRBD1 matching over 7 bases. Trimming took 2 bases from V and 3 from J; bases not matched to a gene: 3. The CDR3 contains 15 residues. Looked up from germline, CDR1 is LNHDA and CDR2 is SQIVND (reference sequence). The CDR3 here is CASSIPGQYTGELFF. In nucleotides, the CDR3 is TGTGCCAGTAGTATACCGGGACAGTACACCGGGGAGCTGTTTTTT.

The CDR3 is CASSSLRTQSRANVLTF. The CDR3 coding sequence is TGTGCCAGCAGTTCGCTCAGGACACAAAGTCGGGCCAACGTCCTGACTTTC. The chain has TRBV28 and TRBJ2-6; tentatively, D is TRBD1 (5 bases). The CDR3 spans 17 residues. Germline V gene sequence: CDR1 MDHEN, CDR2 SYDVKM. Between the trimmed V and J ends, which lost 4 bases and 5 bases, there was a span of 18 bases.

The CDR3 bases are TGCAGCGTTGAAGTAGGGGATGGCTACACCTTC. This translates into CSVEVGDGYTF. This sequence joins TRBV29-1 and TRBJ1-2, with TRBD1 as a possible D gene (5 bases). The V end lost 1 base, the J end lost 6 bases, and 6 bases lay between the germline ends. This CDR3 region has 11 residues. The germline gives CDR1 SQVTM, CDR2 ANQGSEA. The full variable domain, completed using reference TRBV29-1 and TRBJ1-2, is SAVISQKPSRDICQRGTSLTIQCQVDSQVTMMFWYRQQPGQSLTLIATANQGSEATYESGFVIDKFPISRPNLTFSTLTVSNMSPEDSSIYLCSVEVGDGYTFGSGTRLTVV.

The CDR3 sequence: CASSEGLAEETQYF. The DNA for the CDR3 is TGTGCCAGCAGTGAGGGACTAGCGGAAGAGACCCAGTACTTC. The chain is built from TRBV2 and TRBJ2-5, with TRBD2 identical over 11 bases. Germline CDR1 and CDR2: SNHLY and FYNNEI. The CDR3 spans 14 residues. J lost 3 bases, V lost 3 bases, and 0 bases had no gene match.

The V call is TRBV19, the J call TRBJ1-2, with D perhaps matching TRBD1 (5 bases). Germline assignment: CDR1 LNHDA and CDR2 SQIVND (reference sequence). V was trimmed by 0 bases and J by 2 bases, leaving 7 bases between them. The CDR3 sequence is 14 residues long. CDR3 nucleotide sequence: TGTGCCAGTAGTATAGAAGGGGCCAACTATGGCTACACCTTC. Amino acids: CASSIEGANYGYTF.

The CDR3 DNA is TGTGCCAGCAGCAGCAGCGGGAGAGGAGGAGAGACCCAGTACTTC. This sequence encodes CASSSSGRGGETQYF. This sequence joins TRBV11-2 and TRBJ2-5, with TRBD2 identical over 8 bases. V lost 5 bases to trimming and J lost 4 bases; unmatched junction nucleotides: 9. The CDR3 length is 15 residues. Germline V gene lookup returns CDR1 SGHAT and CDR2 FQNNGV. Combining the CDR3 with reference TRBV11-2 and TRBJ2-5 gives the whole variable domain EAGVAQSPRYKIIEKRQSVAFWCNPISGHATLYWYQQILGQGPKLLIQFQNNGVVDDSQLPKDRFSAERLKGVDSTLKIQPAKLEDSAVYLCASSSSGRGGETQYFGPGTRLLVL.

This chain links TRBV20-1 with TRBJ1-1; TRBD1 is a possible D gene (6 bases). CDR1 and CDR2 (germline): DFQATT, SNEGSKA (reference sequence). V was pared by 3 bases and J by 8 bases, with 10 bases between. The CDR3 consists of 11 residues. DNA for the CDR3: TGCAGTGCTAGGATGGACAGCGAAGCTTTCTTT. It translates to CSARMDSEAFF.

The chain joins TRBV19 to TRBJ2-5; 13 bases are a match to TRBD2. This CDR3 has 13 residues. Germline V lookup: CDR1 LNHDA, CDR2 SQIVND (reference sequence). Germline trimming cut 9 bases from V and 5 bases from J; bases unmatched to any gene: 3. CDR3 DNA sequence: TGTGCCAGCGGGACTAGCGGGAAGGAGACCCAGTACTTC. Its translation: CASGTSGKETQYF.

The chain couples TRBV4-1 to TRBJ2-7; perhaps TRBD2 as D (6 bases). The CDR3 runs to 16 residues. Trimming took 0 bases from V and 3 from J, leaving 15 bases between them. The V gene's germline CDR1 is MGHRA and CDR2 YSYEKL. CDR3 nucleotide sequence: TGCGCCAGCAGCCAAGATGGTGGAGGGAGGCTCTACGAGCAGTACTTC. Amino acid sequence: CASSQDGGGRLYEQYF.

The chain employs TRBV9 and TRBJ2-2, with a possible D match to TRBD2 (6 bases). The CDR3 loop spans 16 amino acids. V was cut by 0 bases and J by 0 bases, with 9 bases left in between. From germline, CDR1 is SGDLS and CDR2 YYNGEE. The CDR3 DNA follows: TGTGCCAGCAGCGTAGTAGCGGACTCGAACACCGGGGAGCTGTTTTTT. Its translation: CASSVVADSNTGELFF.

The rearrangement uses TRBV11-2 and TRBJ2-1, with TRBD2 matching over 7 bases. V was clipped by 5 bases and J by 0 bases; unmatched bases: 7. This CDR3 contains 16 residues. Germline V gives CDR1 SGHAT, CDR2 FQNNGV. The CDR3 region is CASSPASGFSYNEQFF. CDR3 nucleotide sequence: TGTGCCAGCAGCCCGGCTAGCGGTTTCTCCTACAATGAGCAGTTCTTC.

The genes are TRBV11-2 and TRBJ2-1; D possibly corresponds to TRBD1 (6 bases). From germline, CDR1 is SGHAT and CDR2 FQNNGV. Deletions cut 5 bases from V and 2 bases from J, with 7 bases between. This CDR3 spans 13 amino acids. CDR3 coding DNA: TGTGCCAGCAGCACAGGGACCTACAATGAGCAGTTCTTC. Residues: CASSTGTYNEQFF. Full variable domain (missing parts from reference TRBV11-2 and TRBJ2-1): EAGVAQSPRYKIIEKRQSVAFWCNPISGHATLYWYQQILGQGPKLLIQFQNNGVVDDSQLPKDRFSAERLKGVDSTLKIQPAKLEDSAVYLCASSTGTYNEQFFGPGTRLTVL.

This clone was observed a single time. V usage is TRBV6-4 and J usage is TRBJ2-3; TRBD1 matches 11 bases. The CDR3 is made up of 15 amino acids. Trimming cost V 8 bases and J 3 bases; bases outside gene matches: 7. In germline, CDR1 is MRHNA, CDR2 SNTAGT. CDR3 DNA sequence: TGTGCCAGCTGGTCCGGGACAGGGGGAACAGATACGCAGTATTTT. Translation gives CASWSGTGGTDTQYF.

This clone occurred once. V is TRBV15 and J is TRBJ2-5; a weak D match, TRBD2 (6 bases). The CDR3 totals 18 residues. Germline CDR1 LNHNV, CDR2 YYDKDF (reference sequence). V was clipped by 1 base and J by 3 bases, with 21 bases between them. The CDR3 is CATSRVYSGWGREETQYF. CDR3 coding DNA: TGTGCCACCAGCAGAGTATACAGCGGGTGGGGGAGAGAAGAGACCCAGTACTTC.

The sample holds one count of this clone. The V gene is TRBV11-3, the J gene TRBJ2-1, with D uncertain. The CDR3 runs to 15 residues. The V end lost 2 bases, the J end lost 0 bases, and 8 bases lay between the germline ends. CDR1 is SGHNT, CDR2 YENEEA, per germline. The CDR3 DNA sequence: TGTGCCAGCAGCTTACAACCCTACTCCTACAATGAGCAGTTCTTC. It translates to CASSLQPYSYNEQFF.

The V call is TRBV15, the J call TRBJ2-7, with 9 nucleotides matching TRBD2. This CDR3 is built from 15 residues. The J segment lost 4 bases and the V segment lost 4 bases, leaving 8 bases of the junction unmatched. The germline V gene encodes CDR1 LNHNV and CDR2 YYDKDF (reference sequence). The CDR3, as DNA: TGTGCCACCAGCAACCCCCAGCGGGAGGTATACGAGCAGTACTTC. Its translation is CATSNPQREVYEQYF.

The chain recombines TRBV9 with TRBJ2-7; 9 bases fit TRBD2. V lost 0 bases to trimming and J lost 4 bases; unmatched junction nucleotides: 5. The germline V gene encodes CDR1 SGDLS and CDR2 YYNGEE. The CDR3 totals 15 residues. CDR3 sequence: CASSVGAGGPYEQYF. DNA of the CDR3: TGTGCCAGCAGCGTAGGGGCGGGAGGGCCGTACGAGCAGTACTTC.

This chain uses TRBV19 with TRBJ2-5, with D unresolved. Germline V gives CDR1 LNHDA, CDR2 SQIVND (reference sequence). V gave up 7 bases and J gave up 5 bases, with 11 bases separating them. The length of the CDR3 is 12 residues. For the CDR3, the DNA is TGTGCCAGTAAAAATCCCTCGGAGACCCAGTACTTC. This codes for CASKNPSETQYF. The variable domain in full, completed from reference TRBV19 and TRBJ2-5, reads DGGITQSPKYLFRKEGQNVTLSCEQNLNHDAMYWYRQDPGQGLRLIYYSQIVNDFQKGDIAEGYSVSREKKESFPLTVTSAQKNPTAFYLCASKNPSETQYFGPGTRLLVL.

This chain links TRBV18 with TRBJ2-2; 14 bases align to TRBD2. Germline trimming cut 4 bases from V and 4 bases from J; bases unmatched to any gene: 2. Looked up from germline, CDR1 is KGHSH and CDR2 is LQKENI. The CDR3 consists of 16 residues. The CDR3 DNA is TGTGCCAGCTCACAAGGACTAGCGGGAGGCACCGGGGAGCTGTTTTTT. Residues: CASSQGLAGGTGELFF.

The chain has TRBV15 and TRBJ2-7; 7 positions match TRBD2. CDR3 size: 12 residues. J gave up 4 bases and V 8 bases, and 5 bases lay outside the gene matches. In germline, CDR1 is LNHNV, CDR2 YYDKDF (reference sequence). CDR3 in amino acids: CATRGVHYEQYF. The DNA of the CDR3 is TGTGCCACCCGGGGGGTTCATTACGAGCAGTACTTC.

This chain links TRBV30 with TRBJ1-1; D gene uncertain. Deletions cut 2 bases from V and 7 bases from J, with 11 bases between. This CDR3 comprises 12 residues. The germline CDR1 and CDR2 sequences are GTSNPN and SVGIG (reference sequence). CDR3 DNA sequence: TGTGCCTGGAGTTTGGGCGGGGATGAAGCTTTCTTT. Amino acids: CAWSLGGDEAFF.

The CDR3 nucleotides read TGTGCCAGCAGCCTAAGACAGGACACCGGGGAGCTGTTTTTT. Its protein product is CASSLRQDTGELFF. V and J are TRBV4-2 and TRBJ2-2; weak D call: TRBD1 (6 bases). CDR1 and CDR2 (germline): LGHNA, YNFKEQ. The CDR3 consists of 14 residues. Trimming stripped 4 bases from V and 3 bases from J, with 9 bases between.

About this clone: One end of the junction varies from germline; a read error may be responsible. The chain couples TRBV30 to TRBJ1-2, with D tentatively TRBD1 (6 bases). The V gene's germline CDR1 is GTSNPN and CDR2 SVGIG (reference sequence). The CDR3 sequence is 13 residues long. CDR3 loop: CAWSTGTIALGDF. The CDR3 DNA reads as TGTGCCTGGAGTACTGGGACAATTGCCCTGGGGGACTTC.

This chain connects TRBV18 to TRBJ2-5, with a possible D match to TRBD2 (6 bases). V was clipped by 6 bases and J by 4 bases, with 18 bases between them. Looked up from germline, CDR1 is KGHSH and CDR2 is LQKENI. This CDR3 comprises 15 residues. CDR3 residues: CASSPLNGRGETQYF. The CDR3 coding sequence is TGTGCCAGCTCCCCCCTTAACGGGAGAGGAGAGACCCAGTACTTC.

This chain connects TRBV5-6 to TRBJ1-5; D is ambiguous. Trimming took off 2 bases at V and 1 base at J, with 4 bases between the two ends. Germline CDR1 SGHDT, CDR2 YYEEEE. CDR3 length: 13 amino acids. CDR3 DNA sequence: TGTGCCAGCAGCTTATCGAGCAATCAGCCCCAGCATTTT. Residues: CASSLSSNQPQHF.

Remarks on this clone: Germline and junction disagree at one end, which may indicate a read error. The chain carries TRBV7-7 and TRBJ1-4, with D unresolved. Germline values: CDR1 SSHAT, CDR2 FNYEAQ (reference sequence). There are 13 residues in the CDR3. The CDR3 here is CASSKRANEKLFF. The CDR3 DNA reads TGTGCTAGCAGTAAGAGGGCTAATGAAAAACTGTTTTTT. Complete variable domain (other parts from reference TRBV7-7 and TRBJ1-4): GAGVSQSPRYKVTKRGQDVTLRCDPISSHATLYWYQQALGQGPEFLTYFNYEAQPDKSGLPSDRFSAERPEGSISTLTIQRTEQRDSAMYRCASSKRANEKLFFGSGTQLSVL.

This clone was detected once. This chain links TRBV6-5 with TRBJ2-1, with 7 bases that match TRBD1. Unmatched junction bases numbered 9, after V lost 2 bases and J lost 8 bases. Germline V gene sequence: CDR1 MNHEY, CDR2 SVGAGI. There are 15 residues in the CDR3. The CDR3, as DNA: TGTGCCAGCAGTTACGGCAGGGGGTACATAGATGAGCAGTTCTTC. Translated, it gives CASSYGRGYIDEQFF.

The chain is built from TRBV7-2 and TRBJ1-1; 8 bases match TRBD1. The V segment lost 4 bases and the J segment 1 base; nucleotides outside the gene matches: 11. The CDR3 runs 17 residues. Germline V lookup: CDR1 SGHTA, CDR2 FQGNSA. The CDR3 nucleotides are TGTGCCAGCAGCTCAATAAGACAGGGGCCAAAGAACACTGAAGCTTTCTTT. Its translation: CASSSIRQGPKNTEAFF.

This chain uses TRBV29-1 with TRBJ2-6, with TRBD1 as a possible D gene (6 bases). The CDR3 loop spans 18 amino acids. V was shortened by 5 bases and J by 0 bases, with 20 bases between the two germline ends. Looked up from germline, CDR1 is SQVTM and CDR2 is ANQGSEA. The CDR3 DNA follows: TGCAGCGTTATCTCGGGACACGAATTTAGCTCTGGGGCCAACGTCCTGACTTTC. It is translated as CSVISGHEFSSGANVLTF.

The V gene is TRBV4-2, the J gene TRBJ2-5; 8 bases match TRBD1. This CDR3 has 15 residues. V trimming: 1 base; J trimming: 5 bases; junction bases outside the gene matches: 6. Germline V gene sequence: CDR1 LGHNA, CDR2 YNFKEQ. The CDR3 protein is CASSQVRGPKETQYF. Written as DNA, the CDR3 is TGTGCCAGCAGCCAAGTCAGGGGGCCCAAGGAGACCCAGTACTTC.

J is TRBJ2-1 and V is TRBV10-3; unclear D gene. This CDR3 comprises 18 residues. Per the germline V gene, CDR1 is ENHRY and CDR2 is SYGVKD. The ends were cut back, 2 bases at V and 4 bases at J, with 21 bases in the middle. The CDR3 spells CAISEPQREVWVYNEQFF. The CDR3 DNA reads TGTGCCATCAGTGAGCCCCAGAGAGAGGTCTGGGTTTACAATGAGCAGTTCTTC.

This clone was found once. This chain links TRBV28 with TRBJ1-2, with 7 bases aligning to TRBD1. This CDR3 is 18 amino acids long. Per the germline V gene, CDR1 is MDHEN and CDR2 is SYDVKM. Unmatched junction bases numbered 16, after V lost 2 bases and J lost 4 bases. In DNA, the CDR3 is TGTGCCAGCAGTTTAGAGGGCCGAGAGCAGGGGGTGGTCTATGGCTACACCTTC. Its protein is CASSLEGREQGVVYGYTF.